Listed below are T cell receptor beta chains from one sample, sequenced in a study of blood T cell repertoires in COVID-19. Assay: immunoSEQ multiplex PCR; the TCRdb copy retains only in-frame clones and omits some. This table has roughly 160,000 clones, 80% to 90% appearing once. The sample was peripheral blood. These TCRs come from a man in his fifties or sixties with acute or convalescent COVID-19. Each CDR3 is given with its conserved first and last residue. Each record gives: D gene, clone size, J gene, V gene, CDR3 protein, CDR3 DNA. The D gene is left open where the match is weak. Not every row has a clone size; where given, it reads once, few, many or a size class.

d_call: NA
clone_size: NA
j_call: TRBJ2-7
v_call: TRBV5-1
cdr3_aa: CATKPGTSTYEQYF
cdr3_nt: TGCGCCACCAAGCCCGGGACAAGTACCTACGAGCAGTACTTC

d_call: NA
clone_size: NA
j_call: TRBJ1-4
v_call: TRBV19
cdr3_aa: CVEVKRGTVREKLFF
cdr3_nt: TGTGTTGAGGTAAAAAGGGGTACGGTGAGGGAAAAACTGTTTTTT

d_call: NA
clone_size: NA
j_call: TRBJ1-3
v_call: TRBV3-1/TRBV3-2
cdr3_aa: CASSPDSQFSGNTIYF
cdr3_nt: TGTGCCAGCAGCCCGGACAGCCAATTCTCTGGAAACACCATATATTTT

d_call: TRBD2
clone_size: NA
j_call: TRBJ2-7
v_call: TRBV29-1
cdr3_aa: CSVKRDGASYEQYF
cdr3_nt: TGCAGCGTCAAGCGGGACGGTGCCTCCTACGAGCAGTACTTC

d_call: TRBD1
clone_size: NA
j_call: TRBJ2-7
v_call: TRBV6-5
cdr3_aa: CASSQGAGRGHYF
cdr3_nt: TGTGCCAGCAGTCAGGGGGCAGGGCGGGGACATTACTTC

d_call: TRBD2
clone_size: once
j_call: TRBJ2-7
v_call: TRBV4-1
cdr3_aa: CASQAGQNSYEQYF
cdr3_nt: TGCGCCAGCCAAGCGGGGCAGAACTCCTACGAGCAGTACTTC

d_call: NA
clone_size: NA
j_call: TRBJ2-1
v_call: TRBV19
cdr3_aa: CASSMGRAANEQFF
cdr3_nt: TGTGCCAGTAGTATGGGCAGGGCCGCCAATGAGCAGTTCTTC

d_call: TRBD1
clone_size: NA
j_call: TRBJ1-2
v_call: TRBV24-1
cdr3_aa: CATSDTTGGGYTF
cdr3_nt: TGTGCCACCAGTGACACAACAGGGGGTGGCTACACCTTC

d_call: TRBD1
clone_size: NA
j_call: TRBJ2-3
v_call: TRBV28
cdr3_aa: CASRVPGQGLTDTQYF
cdr3_nt: TGTGCCAGCAGGGTCCCGGGACAGGGCCTCACAGATACGCAGTATTTT

d_call: NA
clone_size: NA
j_call: TRBJ1-2
v_call: TRBV5-1
cdr3_aa: CASSFESRYYTF
cdr3_nt: TGCGCCAGCAGCTTCGAGTCGCGGTACTACACCTTC

d_call: TRBD1
clone_size: NA
j_call: TRBJ1-1
v_call: TRBV7-9
cdr3_aa: CASSLGAGTGANTEAFF
cdr3_nt: TGTGCCAGCAGCTTAGGGGCCGGGACAGGGGCGAACACTGAAGCTTTCTTT

d_call: TRBD2
clone_size: NA
j_call: TRBJ2-7
v_call: TRBV3-1/TRBV3-2
cdr3_aa: CASSHPAAGAYEQYF
cdr3_nt: TGTGCCAGCAGCCACCCAGCAGCGGGAGCCTACGAGCAGTACTTC

d_call: NA
clone_size: NA
j_call: TRBJ2-2
v_call: TRBV6-5
cdr3_aa: CASSLNYNTGELFF
cdr3_nt: TGTGCCAGCAGTCTCAACTATAACACCGGGGAGCTGTTTTTT

d_call: TRBD1
clone_size: NA
j_call: TRBJ1-2
v_call: TRBV28
cdr3_aa: CASSLLVGQGLSGYTF
cdr3_nt: TGTGCCAGCAGTTTATTGGTGGGACAGGGGTTGAGCGGCTACACCTTC

d_call: NA
clone_size: NA
j_call: TRBJ1-1
v_call: TRBV28
cdr3_aa: CASTLRGRLNTEAFF
cdr3_nt: TGTGCCAGCACCCTTAGAGGCCGGTTGAACACTGAAGCTTTCTTT

d_call: TRBD1
clone_size: few
j_call: TRBJ1-2
v_call: TRBV4-2
cdr3_aa: CASSQEGGWQGVRYGYTF
cdr3_nt: TGTGCCAGCAGCCAAGAGGGAGGATGGCAGGGGGTTAGGTATGGCTACACCTTC

d_call: TRBD1
clone_size: NA
j_call: TRBJ1-5
v_call: TRBV15
cdr3_aa: CATSRGGGGKQPQHF
cdr3_nt: TGTGCCACCAGCAGAGGTGGAGGGGGCAAGCAGCCCCAGCATTTT

d_call: TRBD2
clone_size: NA
j_call: TRBJ2-7
v_call: TRBV29-1
cdr3_aa: CSVMGGGLPYEQYF
cdr3_nt: TGCAGCGTGATGGGCGGGGGGTTGCCCTACGAGCAGTACTTC

d_call: TRBD2
clone_size: NA
j_call: TRBJ2-7
v_call: TRBV29-1
cdr3_aa: CSVARLAGDEQYF
cdr3_nt: TGCAGCGTTGCCCGACTAGCGGGAGACGAGCAGTACTTC

d_call: NA
clone_size: NA
j_call: TRBJ2-2
v_call: TRBV2
cdr3_aa: CASSRENTGELFF
cdr3_nt: TGTGCCAGCAGCAGGGAGAACACCGGGGAGCTGTTTTTT

d_call: NA
clone_size: NA
j_call: TRBJ2-2
v_call: TRBV27
cdr3_aa: CASKRRGNTGELFF
cdr3_nt: TGTGCCAGCAAACGCAGGGGGAACACCGGGGAGCTGTTTTTT

d_call: NA
clone_size: NA
j_call: TRBJ1-6
v_call: TRBV9
cdr3_aa: CASSVDEYYNSPLHF
cdr3_nt: TGTGCCAGCAGCGTAGACGAGTACTATAATTCACCCCTCCACTTT

d_call: NA
clone_size: NA
j_call: TRBJ1-4
v_call: TRBV5-1
cdr3_aa: CASRDSAEKLFF
cdr3_nt: TGCGCCAGCAGGGACTCAGCGGAAAAACTGTTTTTT

d_call: NA
clone_size: once
j_call: TRBJ2-5
v_call: TRBV5-1
cdr3_aa: CASSSGGQAGQETQYF
cdr3_nt: TGCGCCAGCAGCTCTGGGGGGCAAGCGGGGCAAGAGACCCAGTACTTC

d_call: TRBD2
clone_size: NA
j_call: TRBJ2-1
v_call: TRBV10-2
cdr3_aa: CASRGLAGGDGDEQFF
cdr3_nt: TGCGCCAGCAGGGGACTAGCGGGAGGAGATGGGGATGAGCAGTTCTTC

d_call: TRBD1
clone_size: NA
j_call: TRBJ2-5
v_call: TRBV11-2
cdr3_aa: CASSRGQGTQQETQYF
cdr3_nt: TGTGCCAGCAGCCGCGGACAGGGCACACAACAAGAGACCCAGTACTTC

d_call: NA
clone_size: once
j_call: TRBJ2-1
v_call: TRBV3-1/TRBV3-2
cdr3_aa: CASSALGVRNNEQFF
cdr3_nt: TGTGCCAGCAGCGCCCTAGGTGTAAGGAACAATGAGCAGTTCTTC

d_call: TRBD1
clone_size: NA
j_call: TRBJ1-2
v_call: TRBV19
cdr3_aa: CASSDRGYGYTF
cdr3_nt: TGTGCCAGTTCGGACAGGGGCTATGGCTACACCTTC

d_call: NA
clone_size: NA
j_call: TRBJ1-1
v_call: TRBV28
cdr3_aa: CASSLKWEDTEAFF
cdr3_nt: TGTGCCAGCAGTTTAAAGTGGGAGGACACTGAAGCTTTCTTT